Presented here are 31 T cell receptor beta chains from one specimen sequenced in a study of T cell responses to AZD1222 COVID-19 vaccine. Sequencing used immunoSEQ multiplex PCR; TCRdb keeps in-frame clones, though not all of them. The data hold 110,000 to 150,000 clones, with around 93% observed a single time. The sample in question was peripheral blood, obtained on day 0 of AZD1222 vaccination. The receptors were gathered from an adult in good health.

This chain uses TRBV7-2 with TRBJ1-4; D is uncertain. The germline V gene has CDR1 SGHTA and CDR2 FQGNSA. Trimming cost V 5 bases and J 7 bases, with 14 bases left between them. CDR3 size: 14 residues. The CDR3 coding sequence is TGTGCCAGCAGCCCTCACTCGACGGGTGAAAAACTGTTTTTT. Translating gives CASSPHSTGEKLFF.

V usage is TRBV18 and J usage is TRBJ1-1; D might be TRBD1 (5 bases). The CDR3 runs to 14 residues. Germline CDR1 is KGHSH and CDR2 is LQKENI. V lost 3 bases and J lost 2, with 10 bases in between. The CDR3 coding sequence is TGTGCCAGCTCACCCGGGACGTCAAACACTGAAGCTTTCTTT. This sequence encodes CASSPGTSNTEAFF.

The CDR3 sequence: CASSPSGTGYSNQPQHF. The CDR3 coding sequence is TGTGCCAGCAGCCCCTCCGGGACAGGGTATAGCAATCAGCCCCAGCATTTT. This rearrangement joins TRBV5-5 to TRBJ1-5; TRBD1 aligns across 9 bases. V shed 4 bases, J shed 0 bases, and the junction held 8 bases outside the gene matches. The germline CDR1 and CDR2 sequences are SGHKS and YYEKEE (reference sequence). This CDR3 spans 17 amino acids.

This chain uses TRBV28 with TRBJ1-2, with D perhaps TRBD1 (6 bases). Per germline, CDR1 MDHEN and CDR2 SYDVKM. The CDR3 runs 13 residues. Trimming took 6 bases from V and 2 from J, leaving 10 bases between them. CDR3 residues: CASRATGNYGYTF. The CDR3, as DNA: TGTGCCAGCAGAGCTACAGGGAACTATGGCTACACCTTC.

V gene TRBV30 combines with J gene TRBJ1-5; D may be TRBD1 (5 bases). Per germline, CDR1 GTSNPN and CDR2 SVGIG (reference sequence). V dropped 0 bases and J dropped 8 bases, with 11 bases sitting between them. This CDR3 has 13 residues. CDR3 region: CAWSVQGGKPQHF. As DNA, the CDR3 is TGTGCCTGGAGTGTTCAGGGCGGGAAGCCCCAGCATTTT.

J is TRBJ2-1 and V is TRBV5-1; D possibly uses TRBD1 or TRBD2 (5 bases each). The CDR3 loop spans 16 amino acids. Germline V gene data show CDR1 as SGHRS and CDR2 as YFSETQ. Trimming shortened V by 4 bases and J by 8 bases, and 22 bases separated the two germline ends. CDR3 region: CASSDWLGEGEDEQFF. The CDR3 region has the DNA TGCGCCAGCAGCGATTGGCTGGGGGAAGGTGAGGATGAGCAGTTCTTC.

V usage is TRBV7-9 and J usage is TRBJ1-1; TRBD1 is a possible D gene (5 bases). V lost 11 bases and J 5 bases, leaving 24 bases between the germline ends. The CDR3 totals 15 residues. Germline CDR1 and CDR2: SEHNR and FQNEAQ (reference sequence). The CDR3 spells CAGERGGSGGTEAFF. The CDR3 nucleotides read TGTGCCGGGGAGCGGGGGGGAAGTGGTGGGACTGAAGCTTTCTTT.

This sequence joins TRBV18 and TRBJ1-5; possible D gene TRBD1, 5 bases. Germline V gives CDR1 KGHSH, CDR2 LQKENI. CDR3 length equals 15 residues. V lost 2 bases, J lost 3 bases, and 11 bases lay in between. CDR3 protein: CASSPEGLLNQPQHF. CDR3 DNA sequence: TGTGCCAGCTCACCAGAGGGACTCCTCAATCAGCCCCAGCATTTT. Drawing the rest from reference TRBV18 and TRBJ1-5, the complete variable domain is NAGVMQNPRHLVRRRGQEARLRCSPMKGHSHVYWYRQLPEEGLKFMVYLQKENIIDESGMPKERFSAEFPKEGPSILRIQQVVRGDSAAYFCASSPEGLLNQPQHFGDGTRLSIL.

The chain is built from TRBV9 and TRBJ2-1; a possible D gene is TRBD1 (5 bases). CDR3 size: 16 residues. The V gene lost 4 bases and the J gene lost 6 bases, with 20 bases spanning the gap. Germline CDR1 and CDR2: SGDLS and YYNGEE. CDR3 DNA: TGTGCCAGCAGCCCATCAGGGCTAGGGATAAGCAATGAGCAGTTCTTC. It specifies CASSPSGLGISNEQFF.

The J gene is TRBJ1-2, the V gene TRBV7-9, with a weak D call TRBD1 (6 bases). There are 16 residues in the CDR3. V lost 5 bases, J lost 4 bases, and 20 bases lay in between. CDR1 and CDR2 from the germline V gene are SEHNR and FQNEAQ (reference sequence). CDR3 DNA sequence: TGTGCCAGCAGCCAAGGGTCTTCGGGGGCTAGCTATGGCTACACCTTC. Encoded protein: CASSQGSSGASYGYTF.

This chain joins TRBV29-1 and TRBJ1-2; tentatively, D is TRBD1 (6 bases). Per germline, CDR1 SQVTM and CDR2 ANQGSEA. The V and J ends lost 3 bases and 6 bases respectively, with 17 bases between them. The CDR3 is 14 amino acids. CDR3 sequence: CSVEAPGGQDGYTF. The CDR3 DNA is TGCAGCGTTGAGGCCCCCGGGGGGCAGGATGGCTACACCTTC. The full variable domain, completed using reference TRBV29-1 and TRBJ1-2, is SAVISQKPSRDICQRGTSLTIQCQVDSQVTMMFWYRQQPGQSLTLIATANQGSEATYESGFVIDKFPISRPNLTFSTLTVSNMSPEDSSIYLCSVEAPGGQDGYTFGSGTRLTVV.

This sequence joins TRBV5-1 and TRBJ1-1; D remains unclear. Germline V gene data show CDR1 as SGHRS and CDR2 as YFSETQ. CDR3 length equals 14 residues. V shed 1 base and J shed 1 base, with 8 bases lying between them. CDR3 loop: CASSLYPGNTEAFF. The CDR3 nucleotides read TGCGCCAGCAGCTTGTACCCGGGGAACACTGAAGCTTTCTTT.

The chain joins TRBV7-9 to TRBJ1-3; TRBD1 might be the D (6 bases). The V end lost 5 bases, the J end lost 4 bases, and 15 bases lay between the germline ends. CDR1 and CDR2 (germline): SEHNR, FQNEAQ (reference sequence). The CDR3 spans 15 residues. The CDR3 here is CASSPRQGQGNTIYF. In nucleotides, the CDR3 is TGTGCCAGCAGCCCCCGGCAGGGGCAAGGAAACACCATATATTTT.

The chain has TRBV6-6 and TRBJ2-1, with 10 positions matching TRBD2. Per the germline V gene, CDR1 is MNHNY and CDR2 is SVGAGI (reference sequence). V was clipped by 6 bases and J by 5 bases; unmatched bases: 7. CDR3 length: 15 amino acids. The CDR3 reads CASRTTSGADNEQFF. CDR3 DNA: TGTGCCAGCAGAACCACTAGCGGGGCAGACAATGAGCAGTTCTTC.

The rearrangement uses TRBV5-1 and TRBJ1-6; the D is unclear. Per germline, CDR1 SGHRS and CDR2 YFSETQ. The CDR3 spans 16 residues. The V gene lost 1 base and the J gene lost 4 bases, with 12 bases spanning the gap. The CDR3 region has the DNA TGCGCCAGCAGCTTGACAGACGACCTTTATAATTCACCCCTCCACTTT. Translated, it gives CASSLTDDLYNSPLHF.

The rearrangement joins TRBV6-4 to TRBJ2-3, with 9 nucleotides matching TRBD2. The germline V gene encodes CDR1 MRHNA and CDR2 SNTAGT. The J segment lost 4 bases and the V segment lost 4 bases, leaving 6 bases of the junction unmatched. The CDR3 is made up of 15 amino acids. The CDR3 loop reads CASSVKRGAPDTQYF. DNA of the CDR3: TGTGCCAGCAGTGTGAAGCGGGGGGCCCCAGATACGCAGTATTTT.

The rearrangement joins TRBV13 to TRBJ2-7, with 8 nucleotides matching TRBD1. In germline, CDR1 is PRHDT, CDR2 FYEKMQ (reference sequence). V lost 1 base and J lost 3; bases outside the gene matches: 5. This CDR3 spans 15 amino acids. The CDR3 region is CASSLAGTGHYEQYF. In DNA form, the CDR3 reads TGTGCCAGCAGCTTAGCCGGGACAGGCCACTACGAGCAGTACTTC.

This chain joins TRBV7-2 and TRBJ1-3; no definite D call. This CDR3 has 13 residues. V was trimmed by 6 bases and J by 4 bases, leaving 10 bases between them. Per germline, CDR1 SGHTA and CDR2 FQGNSA. The CDR3 bases are TGTGCCAGCAGTCTAACACAGGGAAACACCATATATTTT. Its protein is CASSLTQGNTIYF.

The chain combines TRBV7-2 with TRBJ2-7, with D hard to call. The length of the CDR3 is 11 residues. V gave up 3 bases and J gave up 6 bases, with 6 bases separating them. Germline V gene sequence: CDR1 SGHTA, CDR2 FQGNSA. The CDR3 bases are TGTGCCAGCAGCTTTTTGTCCGAGCAGTACTTC. Residues: CASSFLSEQYF. Variable domain in full (rest from reference TRBV7-2 and TRBJ2-7): GAGVSQSPSNKVTEKGKDVELRCDPISGHTALYWYRQSLGQGLEFLIYFQGNSAPDKSGLPSDRFSAERTGGSVSTLTIQRTQQEDSAVYLCASSFLSEQYFGPGTRLTVT.

This CDR3 is CASSRGNEQFF. CDR3 bases: TGTGCCAGCAGCCGGGGGAATGAGCAGTTCTTC. V and J are TRBV7-2 and TRBJ2-1; the D gene is possibly TRBD2 (6 bases). CDR1 is SGHTA and CDR2 is FQGNSA in the germline V gene. CDR3 size: 11 residues. V lost 5 bases, J lost 7 bases, and 6 bases lay in between.

The CDR3 spells CASSSPYRGETEAFF. In nucleotides, the CDR3 is TGTGCCAGCAGCTCACCTTACAGGGGAGAGACTGAAGCTTTCTTT. The chain carries TRBV6-5 and TRBJ1-1, with 7 bases identical to TRBD1. Trimming took 6 bases from V and 5 from J; bases not matched to a gene: 12. The CDR3 has 15 amino acids. Germline V CDR1 and CDR2: MNHEY, SVGAGI.

The chain carries TRBV19 and TRBJ2-3; D possibly matches TRBD1 or TRBD2 (5 bases each). In germline, CDR1 is LNHDA, CDR2 SQIVND (reference sequence). The CDR3 loop spans 16 amino acids. The CDR3 DNA is TGTCCACAACCTCGCCGGGACCGGGGATCCACAGATACGCAGTATTTT. This encodes CPQPRRDRGSTDTQYF.

This chain connects TRBV2 to TRBJ2-5; D uncertain. Germline CDR1 and CDR2: SNHLY and FYNNEI. This CDR3 is 14 amino acids long. Between the trimmed V and J ends, which lost 2 bases and 1 base, there was a span of 8 bases. CDR3 residues: CASSELIAQETQYF. The CDR3 DNA reads TGTGCCAGCAGTGAACTGATAGCCCAAGAGACCCAGTACTTC.

The chain uses TRBV6-5 and TRBJ1-6; 7 bases align to TRBD1. J lost 10 bases, V lost 5 bases, and 8 bases had no gene match. CDR1 is MNHEY, CDR2 SVGAGI, per germline. The CDR3 covers 14 residues. The CDR3, as DNA: TGTGCCAGCAGTCCTCGGGACAGTGGATCACCCCTCCACTTT. Its translation is CASSPRDSGSPLHF.

The rearrangement links TRBV2 to TRBJ1-5; D may be TRBD1 (6 bases). Trimming pared 9 bases from V and 4 bases from J, leaving 13 bases between. Per the germline V gene, CDR1 is SNHLY and CDR2 is FYNNEI. The CDR3 sequence is 13 residues long. CDR3 nucleotide sequence: TGTGCCAGTAACAATCAGGGGAATCAGCCCCAGCATTTT. This encodes CASNNQGNQPQHF.

V and J are TRBV29-1 and TRBJ1-1; 9 positions agree with TRBD1. This CDR3 region has 14 residues. Looked up from germline, CDR1 is SQVTM and CDR2 is ANQGSEA. Trimming cost V 5 bases and J 4 bases; bases outside gene matches: 8. CDR3: CSVRTGVSITEAFF. DNA for the CDR3: TGCAGCGTTCGGACAGGGGTTTCCATCACTGAAGCTTTCTTT.

The V call is TRBV6-5, the J call TRBJ1-5; 7 positions match TRBD1. V gave up 6 bases and J gave up 4 bases; unmatched junction bases: 3. The germline V gene encodes CDR1 MNHEY and CDR2 SVGAGI. CDR3 length equals 13 residues. Here the CDR3 reads CASSGQENQPQHF. The CDR3 DNA sequence: TGTGCCAGCAGCGGACAGGAGAATCAGCCCCAGCATTTT.

The rearrangement uses TRBV7-2 and TRBJ1-5; 8 bases line up with TRBD1. The CDR3 runs 14 residues. After removal of 4 bases from V and 4 bases from J, the junction contained 3 bases not matched to a gene. Per germline, CDR1 SGHTA and CDR2 FQGNSA. The CDR3 DNA follows: TGTGCCAGCAGCTCTAGACAGGGGAATCAGCCCCAGCATTTT. This encodes CASSSRQGNQPQHF. The whole variable domain, remainder taken from reference TRBV7-2 and TRBJ1-5, is GAGVSQSPSNKVTEKGKDVELRCDPISGHTALYWYRQSLGQGLEFLIYFQGNSAPDKSGLPSDRFSAERTGGSVSTLTIQRTQQEDSAVYLCASSSRQGNQPQHFGDGTRLSIL.

This clone was counted once. The V and J genes are TRBV24-1 and TRBJ2-3; perhaps TRBD2 as D (5 bases). CDR3 length equals 15 residues. CDR1 is KGHDR and CDR2 is SFDVKD in the germline V gene. V was trimmed by 1 base and J by 7 bases, leaving 14 bases between them. The CDR3 sequence: CATSDLRSGQNTQYF. Here the CDR3 DNA reads TGTGCCACCAGTGATTTACGGAGCGGTCAAAATACGCAGTATTTT.

J is TRBJ2-1 and V is TRBV24-1, with 10 bases matching TRBD2. The CDR3 extends over 16 amino acids. V shed 2 bases and J 4 bases; nucleotides not matched to a gene: 4. Germline CDR1 KGHDR, CDR2 SFDVKD. CDR3 DNA: TGTGCCACCAGTGATTCCATAGCGGGGGGATACAATGAGCAGTTCTTC. It codes for CATSDSIAGGYNEQFF.

This clone is a singleton in its sample. The genes are TRBV11-3 and TRBJ2-3; D is uncertain. The CDR3 runs to 14 residues. The V end was cut by 1 base, the J end by 6 bases, with 11 bases between. CDR1 is SGHNT, CDR2 YENEEA, per germline. The CDR3 loop reads CASSLVGSPDTQYF. The CDR3 DNA is TGTGCCAGCAGCTTAGTGGGTAGCCCTGATACGCAGTATTTT.